The next 17 T cell receptor beta chains were all read from a single sample in a study of T cells after yellow fever vaccination. TCRdb re-analysed the 5' RACE reads in MiXCR, keeping a single row per CDR3 protein. This repertoire shows about 350,000 distinct CDR3 sequences, approximately 4% found once; its top ten account for around 25%. This material consisted of PBMCs, taken 5 days after the yellow fever booster vaccination. These receptors were obtained from a young man who received the YFV17D yellow fever vaccine.

The genes are TRBV7-9 and TRBJ1-1; possible D gene TRBD1, 5 bases. The CDR3 consists of 16 residues. The V and J ends lost 2 bases and 3 bases respectively, with 16 bases between them. CDR1 and CDR2 from the germline V gene are SEHNR and FQNEAQ (reference sequence). The CDR3 region has the DNA TGTGCCAGCAGCTTACCACGGGGCCCTAGGGACACTGAAGCTTTCTTT. Translated, it gives CASSLPRGPRDTEAFF.

This clonotype was seen repeatedly, ten times or more. The chain recombines TRBV29-1 with TRBJ1-4, with TRBD1 matching over 9 bases. Germline assignment: CDR1 SQVTM and CDR2 ANQGSEA. Unmatched junction bases numbered 2, after V lost 6 bases and J lost 3 bases. CDR3 length: 13 amino acids. CDR3 in amino acids: CSVRTGANEKLFF. The CDR3 nucleotides read TGCAGCGTCAGGACAGGGGCTAATGAAAAACTGTTTTTT.

The chain links TRBV20-1 to TRBJ1-1; 7 nucleotides line up with TRBD1. This CDR3 spans 14 amino acids. Germline CDR1 DFQATT, CDR2 SNEGSKA (reference sequence). Trimming took 6 bases from V and 6 from J; bases not matched to a gene: 13. CDR3 sequence (DNA): TGCAGTGCGGACTCAGGGGGGGGCCGCTCTGAAGCTTTCTTT. Translation gives CSADSGGGRSEAFF.

This clonotype was observed at least ten times. The chain uses TRBV5-1 and TRBJ2-1, with 9 bases that match TRBD2. Germline values: CDR1 SGHRS, CDR2 YFSETQ. This CDR3 comprises 14 residues. V trimming: 2 bases; J trimming: 7 bases; junction bases outside the gene matches: 4. In nucleotides, the CDR3 is TGCGCCAGCAGCTTTGGGACTAGCTCTAATGAGCAGTTCTTC. Translated, it gives CASSFGTSSNEQFF.

Only a few counts were recorded for this clonotype. This chain uses TRBV7-2 with TRBJ1-5; D remains ambiguous. The germline gives CDR1 SGHTA, CDR2 FQGNSA. The CDR3 totals 13 residues. V gave up 7 bases and J gave up 4 bases, with 11 bases separating them. DNA of the CDR3: TGTGCCAGCACTCGTGAAGTAAATCAGCCCCAGCATTTT. Translated, it gives CASTREVNQPQHF.

This rearrangement joins TRBV3-1 to TRBJ2-5; no clear D gene. Germline assignment: CDR1 LGHDT and CDR2 YNNKEL (reference sequence). This CDR3 region has 13 residues. V was pared by 3 bases and J by 5 bases, with 10 bases between. The chain's CDR3 is CASSQTGGETQYF. DNA for the CDR3: TGTGCCAGCAGCCAGACTGGTGGGGAGACCCAGTACTTC.

The chain recombines TRBV5-1 with TRBJ2-3; 10 bases align to TRBD2. Germline-derived CDR1 and CDR2 are SGHRS and YFSETQ. The CDR3 covers 16 residues. V lost 5 bases to trimming and J lost 3 bases; unmatched junction nucleotides: 9. CDR3 nucleotide sequence: TGCGCCAGCAGTCCTCAGCGGGGGGGTTCGACAGATACGCAGTATTTT. This translates into CASSPQRGGSTDTQYF.

Concerning this clonotype itself: At one of its ends the junction is not consistent with the germline gene, which may arise from a read error. The gene calls are TRBV12-3 or TRBV12-4 and TRBJ2-5; D call uncertain. The CDR3 length is 11 residues. CDR3 sequence (DNA): TGTGCCAGCAGTCGAAGAGAGGCCCAGTACTTC. It specifies CASSRREAQYF.

This clonotype has only a few counts. The V and J genes are TRBV30 and TRBJ1-1; D remains ambiguous. V was pared by 2 bases and J by 8 bases, with 12 bases between. The germline V gene encodes CDR1 GTSNPN and CDR2 SVGIG (reference sequence). The CDR3 is 12 residues long. DNA for the CDR3: TGTGCCTGGAGTACCACTTCAATGGAAGCTTTCTTT. Translated, it gives CAWSTTSMEAFF. Complete variable domain (other parts from reference TRBV30 and TRBJ1-1): SQTIHQWPATLVQPVGSPLSLECTVEGTSNPNLYWYRQAAGRGLQLLFYSVGIGQISSEVPQNLSASRPQDRQFILSSKKLLLSDSGFYLCAWSTTSMEAFFGQGTRLTVV.

This clonotype was counted ten times or more. V is TRBV4-3 and J is TRBJ2-1; TRBD2 might be the D (6 bases). Germline V gives CDR1 LGHNA, CDR2 YSLEER. V lost 0 bases to trimming and J lost 10 bases, with 16 bases between them. This CDR3 has 15 residues. CDR3 protein: CASSQDQRAAREQFF. CDR3 in DNA: TGCGCCAGCAGCCAAGATCAGCGGGCCGCCCGAGAGCAGTTCTTC.

This clonotype was counted ten times or more. The chain joins TRBV4-3 to TRBJ1-2; 10 nucleotides match TRBD1. V lost 1 base and J lost 5; bases outside the gene matches: 4. This CDR3 is 15 amino acids long. CDR1 and CDR2 (germline): LGHNA, YSLEER. In DNA form, the CDR3 reads TGCGCCAGCAGCCAAGGGGGGACAGGGGCGTATGGCTACACCTTC. Residues: CASSQGGTGAYGYTF.

The chain uses TRBV4-3 and TRBJ2-5; D perhaps matches TRBD2 (5 bases). V lost 0 bases to trimming and J lost 4 bases, with 9 bases between them. Germline values: CDR1 LGHNA, CDR2 YSLEER. There are 14 residues in the CDR3. The DNA of the CDR3 is TGCGCCAGCAGCCAAGATGCACTAGTAGAGACCCAGTACTTC. This sequence encodes CASSQDALVETQYF.

The V and J genes are TRBV27 and TRBJ1-1, with D perhaps TRBD1 (6 bases). Germline lookup yields CDR1 MNHEY and CDR2 SMNVEV (reference sequence). This CDR3 is 16 amino acids long. V gave up 2 bases and J gave up 0 bases, with 13 bases separating them. In nucleotides, the CDR3 is TGTGCCAGCAGTTTAAACAGGGCGGCAATGAACACTGAAGCTTTCTTT. This sequence encodes CASSLNRAAMNTEAFF.

This clonotype appeared a single time. The junction shows a germline mismatch at one end, possibly a read error. The V and J genes are TRBV14 and TRBJ2-5, with 10 nucleotides matching TRBD2. This CDR3 spans 15 amino acids. The germline CDR1 and CDR2 sequences are SGHDN and FVKESK. The CDR3 DNA sequence: TGTGCCAGCAGGCAAGCGGGGGGGGGGCAAGAGACCCAGTACTTC. This codes for CASRQAGGGQETQYF.

This clonotype was observed at least ten times. The chain is built from TRBV4-1 and TRBJ2-5; 9 nucleotides line up with TRBD1. With V trimmed by 4 bases and J by 5 bases, 5 bases remained unmatched. CDR1 is MGHRA and CDR2 is YSYEKL in the germline V gene. This CDR3 spans 14 amino acids. CDR3: CASSRDREMETQYF. CDR3 sequence (DNA): TGCGCCAGCAGCCGGGACAGGGAGATGGAGACCCAGTACTTC.

In this sample, this clonotype turned up a few times. The chain combines TRBV5-1 with TRBJ1-6; D perhaps matches TRBD1 (6 bases). This CDR3 contains 15 residues. CDR1 is SGHRS and CDR2 is YFSETQ in the germline V gene. Trimming removed 0 bases from V and 7 bases from J, with 11 bases in between. The CDR3 DNA follows: TGCGCCAGCAGCTTGGGGACAGCCATCAATTCACCCCTCCACTTT. Protein: CASSLGTAINSPLHF.

CDR3 sequence reads: CASSPRGGGLEAFF. CDR3 nucleotides: TGTGCCAGCAGCCCCCGAGGGGGTGGGCTTGAAGCTTTCTTT. The chain employs TRBV7-2 and TRBJ1-1, with D tentatively TRBD1 (6 bases). The CDR3 covers 14 residues. With 5 bases removed from V and 7 bases from J, the gap between germline ends came to 17 bases. CDR1 and CDR2 from the germline V gene are SGHTA and FQGNSA.